This T cell receptor (beta chain) was found in a study of blood T cell repertoires in COVID-19. About the study: PBMCs, B-cell-depleted T cells, or T cells were the source of the cDNA or gDNA that made up the material.

Sequencing used immunoSEQ multiplex PCR; TCRdb keeps in-frame clones, though not all of them. The sample records under 150,000 clones, 70% to 90% being singletons. This CDR3 comprises 14 residues. V lost 5 bases, J lost 4 bases, and 13 bases lay in between. Looked up from germline, CDR1 is SEHNR and CDR2 is FQNEAQ (reference sequence). This clonotype was obtained from a woman aged 70 to 79 who had recovered from COVID-19. The chain recombines TRBV7-9 with TRBJ2-3; a possible D gene is TRBD1 (6 bases). Sequenced input: peripheral blood. The CDR3 spells CASSPRTAPDTQYF. The CDR3 region has the DNA TGTGCCAGCAGCCCCCGGACAGCCCCAGATACGCAGTATTTT.